These 22 T cell receptor beta chains were all obtained from the same sample, sequenced in a study of Ad26.COV2.S vaccination and SARS-CoV-2 variants. Treatment defined: over 15 received Ad26.COV2.S at low or high dose, single or two shots; 5 received placebo; per-sample allocation not given. Repertoires come from day 63 after the first vaccine or placebo injection. TCRdb keeps only in-frame clones here, not all; method: immunoSEQ multiplex PCR. The sample shows about 480,000 clones, roughly nine tenths of them seen only once. This sample comprised peripheral blood, obtained in a trial of Ad26.COV2.S vaccine versus placebo. The receptors stem from a person aged 18-65 years who received the Ad26.COV2.S COVID-19 vaccine or a placebo.

This chain connects TRBV6-5 to TRBJ1-2; TRBD1 might be the D (5 bases). Trimming took off 6 bases at V and 4 bases at J, with 15 bases between the two ends. This CDR3 spans 14 amino acids. Germline lookup yields CDR1 MNHEY and CDR2 SVGAGI. The CDR3: CASRSVGEIYGYTF. The CDR3 coding sequence is TGTGCCAGCAGGAGCGTGGGGGAAATCTATGGCTACACCTTC.

The chain uses TRBV19 and TRBJ2-3; no clear D. The V end was cut by 8 bases, the J end by 1 base, with 7 bases between. Germline V gene lookup returns CDR1 LNHDA and CDR2 SQIVND (reference sequence). The CDR3 loop spans 12 amino acids. CDR3 sequence reads: CASGGRTDTQYF. CDR3 coding DNA: TGTGCCAGTGGCGGCCGCACAGATACGCAGTATTTT. Looking up the rest from reference TRBV19 and TRBJ2-3 gives the full variable domain: DGGITQSPKYLFRKEGQNVTLSCEQNLNHDAMYWYRQDPGQGLRLIYYSQIVNDFQKGDIAEGYSVSREKKESFPLTVTSAQKNPTAFYLCASGGRTDTQYFGPGTRLTVL.

This chain uses TRBV5-6 with TRBJ2-3; D is ambiguous. V was trimmed by 1 base and J by 4 bases, leaving 13 bases between them. CDR3 length equals 15 residues. CDR1 is SGHDT, CDR2 YYEEEE, per germline. The CDR3: CASSLFLQDADTQYF. CDR3 coding DNA: TGTGCCAGCAGCTTGTTTCTTCAGGATGCAGATACGCAGTATTTT.

CDR3: CASSLSTQRDQPQHF. DNA of the CDR3: TGTGCCAGCAGTCTCTCGACCCAGAGGGATCAGCCCCAGCATTTT. The V call is TRBV2, the J call TRBJ1-5; D is unresolved. The V end lost 5 bases, the J end lost 5 bases, and 16 bases lay between the germline ends. The CDR3 sequence is 15 residues long. The V gene's germline CDR1 is SNHLY and CDR2 FYNNEI.

This chain links TRBV11-2 with TRBJ2-3, with 7 bases lining up with TRBD2. Germline loops: CDR1 SGHAT, CDR2 FQNNGV. Trimming removed 8 bases from V and 2 bases from J; junction bases left unmatched: 10. The CDR3 spans 15 residues. CDR3 protein: CASLRGREVTDTQYF. DNA of the CDR3: TGTGCCAGCCTTCGGGGACGGGAGGTCACAGATACGCAGTATTTT.

The chain is built from TRBV6-2 or TRBV6-3 and TRBJ1-1; D is unclear. V lost 4 bases, J lost 1 base, and 13 bases lay in between. The CDR3 is made up of 15 amino acids. Germline V gene lookup returns CDR1 MNHEY and CDR2 SVGEGT. CDR3 residues: CASSFPGIGNTEAFF. The CDR3 nucleotides read TGTGCCAGCAGTTTCCCGGGGATCGGGAACACTGAAGCTTTCTTT.

The chain employs TRBV7-8 and TRBJ2-7, with 9 bases that match TRBD2. The germline V gene has CDR1 SGHVS and CDR2 FQNEAQ. V was clipped by 2 bases and J by 6 bases; unmatched bases: 11. The CDR3 is 16 amino acids. The CDR3 region is CASSLMRASGRSEQYF. For the CDR3, the DNA is TGTGCCAGCAGCTTAATGCGGGCCAGCGGGAGGAGCGAGCAGTACTTC.

The chain employs TRBV28 and TRBJ1-1, with a possible D match to TRBD1 (6 bases). The CDR3 sequence is 14 residues long. Germline values: CDR1 MDHEN, CDR2 SYDVKM. Trimming took off 8 bases at V and 5 bases at J, with 18 bases between the two ends. As DNA, the CDR3 is TGTGCCAGCCCCCCCCCAGGGGCCGGGACTGAAGCTTTCTTT. Amino acids: CASPPPGAGTEAFF.

The chain carries TRBV5-1 and TRBJ2-1; 9 nucleotides agree with TRBD1. Germline lookup yields CDR1 SGHRS and CDR2 YFSETQ. This CDR3 has 16 amino acids. The ends lost 0 bases at V and 7 bases at J; junction bases unmatched: 8. The CDR3 DNA sequence: TGCGCCAGCAGCTTGGGGGGGACAGGGTCGCAAAATGAGCAGTTCTTC. This sequence encodes CASSLGGTGSQNEQFF.

The chain has TRBV30 and TRBJ2-1; TRBD2 might be the D (6 bases). The ends were cut back, 4 bases at V and 6 bases at J, with 16 bases in the middle. Germline V gene sequence: CDR1 GTSNPN, CDR2 SVGIG (reference sequence). The CDR3 length is 14 residues. CDR3 protein: CAWTGWPGGNEQFF. In DNA, the CDR3 is TGTGCCTGGACAGGATGGCCCGGGGGCAATGAGCAGTTCTTC.

The rearrangement links TRBV30 to TRBJ1-2; D call uncertain. The V and J ends lost 0 bases and 6 bases respectively, with 14 bases between them. Germline V lookup: CDR1 GTSNPN, CDR2 SVGIG (reference sequence). The CDR3 contains 14 residues. The CDR3 DNA reads TGTGCCTGGAGTGTTAGGCTATACGATAATGGCTACACCTTC. This sequence encodes CAWSVRLYDNGYTF.

This clone occurred once. J is TRBJ1-6 and V is TRBV11-2; tentatively, D is TRBD1 (5 bases). The germline gives CDR1 SGHAT, CDR2 FQNNGV. V lost 1 base and J 6 bases, leaving 10 bases between the germline ends. The CDR3 is 15 residues long. CDR3 amino acids: CASSLARTTNSPLHF. CDR3 DNA sequence: TGTGCCAGCAGCTTAGCCCGGACAACTAATTCACCCCTCCACTTT.

The chain has TRBV11-2 and TRBJ2-7, with TRBD1 matching 7 bases. Looked up from germline, CDR1 is SGHAT and CDR2 is FQNNGV. CDR3 length: 13 residues. The V and J ends lost 7 bases and 6 bases, in that order; junction bases with no gene match: 9. CDR3 residues: CASNGAGGPEQYF. In DNA, the CDR3 is TGTGCCAGCAACGGGGCAGGGGGACCCGAGCAGTACTTC.

Written as DNA, the CDR3 is TGTGCCAGCAGGCGAGGGGGCCTTAGCAATCAGCCCCAGCATTTT. The encoded protein is CASRRGGLSNQPQHF. This chain links TRBV6-5 with TRBJ1-5; 7 bases map to TRBD1. The germline V gene has CDR1 MNHEY and CDR2 SVGAGI. V trimming: 6 bases; J trimming: 0 bases; junction bases outside the gene matches: 5. The length of the CDR3 is 15 residues.

This clone appeared a single time. V is TRBV19 and J is TRBJ2-6, with 9 bases fitting TRBD1. In germline, CDR1 is LNHDA, CDR2 SQIVND (reference sequence). J was trimmed by 0 bases and V by 0 bases; bases with no gene match: 6. The CDR3 extends over 19 amino acids. The CDR3 DNA is TGTGCCAGTAGTATAGAATCTCGGACAGGGGACTCTGGGGCCAACGTCCTGACTTTC. Translation: CASSIESRTGDSGANVLTF.

The chain uses TRBV5-1 and TRBJ2-7; TRBD2 agrees at 10 bases. From germline, CDR1 is SGHRS and CDR2 YFSETQ. Trimming took 4 bases from V and 2 from J; bases not matched to a gene: 6. The CDR3 contains 15 residues. CDR3 nucleotides: TGCGCCAGCAGCCTCGGACTAGCGGAGGCCTACGAGCAGTACTTC. Its protein is CASSLGLAEAYEQYF.

The genes are TRBV28 and TRBJ1-1, with 9 nucleotides matching TRBD1. The V gene's germline CDR1 is MDHEN and CDR2 SYDVKM. This CDR3 spans 13 amino acids. J was trimmed by 0 bases and V by 8 bases; bases with no gene match: 1. CDR3 sequence (DNA): TGTGCCAGCCGGGACAGGGTGAACACTGAAGCTTTCTTT. Amino acids: CASRDRVNTEAFF.

The chain is built from TRBV2 and TRBJ2-6, with D perhaps matching TRBD2 (5 bases). This CDR3 region has 15 residues. With 6 bases removed from V and 3 bases from J, the gap between germline ends came to 12 bases. CDR1 is SNHLY and CDR2 is FYNNEI in the germline V gene. CDR3 sequence: CASRPLAGGANVLTF. In DNA, the CDR3 is TGTGCCAGCAGGCCCCTTGCGGGTGGGGCCAACGTCCTGACTTTC. Drawing the rest from reference TRBV2 and TRBJ2-6, the complete variable domain is EPEVTQTPSHQVTQMGQEVILRCVPISNHLYFYWYRQILGQKVEFLVSFYNNEISEKSEIFDDQFSVERPDGSNFTLKIRSTKLEDSAMYFCASRPLAGGANVLTFGAGSRLTVL.

The chain is built from TRBV28 and TRBJ1-2; D is unclear. Deletions cut 3 bases from V and 4 bases from J, with 6 bases between. The CDR3 is made up of 12 amino acids. The germline gives CDR1 MDHEN, CDR2 SYDVKM. The CDR3 spells CASSLPSYGYTF. The CDR3 region has the DNA TGTGCCAGCAGTTTGCCTTCCTATGGCTACACCTTC.

This chain links TRBV6-2 or TRBV6-3 with TRBJ2-5, with a tentative D call TRBD1 (5 bases). The V gene's germline CDR1 is MNHEY and CDR2 SVGEGT. This CDR3 spans 13 amino acids. Trimming stripped 4 bases from V and 5 bases from J, with 11 bases between. CDR3: CASSFVRGETQYF. CDR3 nucleotide sequence: TGTGCCAGCAGTTTTGTTAGGGGTGAGACCCAGTACTTC.

This chain joins TRBV6-5 and TRBJ2-7, with 7 nucleotides matching TRBD2. The germline CDR1 and CDR2 sequences are MNHEY and SVGAGI. This CDR3 is built from 14 residues. Trimming cost V 6 bases and J 2 bases; bases outside gene matches: 7. CDR3 amino acids: CASRTAGLPYEQYF. For the CDR3, the DNA is TGTGCCAGCAGAACAGCGGGACTCCCCTACGAGCAGTACTTC.

In this sample, this clone turned up once. V usage is TRBV19 and J usage is TRBJ1-5; D not resolved. CDR3 length: 13 amino acids. Germline CDR1 LNHDA, CDR2 SQIVND (reference sequence). Trimming took off 6 bases at V and 2 bases at J, with 8 bases between the two ends. As DNA, the CDR3 is TGTGCCAGTAGCTGGGTGGGCAATCAGCCCCAGCATTTT. Amino acid sequence: CASSWVGNQPQHF.